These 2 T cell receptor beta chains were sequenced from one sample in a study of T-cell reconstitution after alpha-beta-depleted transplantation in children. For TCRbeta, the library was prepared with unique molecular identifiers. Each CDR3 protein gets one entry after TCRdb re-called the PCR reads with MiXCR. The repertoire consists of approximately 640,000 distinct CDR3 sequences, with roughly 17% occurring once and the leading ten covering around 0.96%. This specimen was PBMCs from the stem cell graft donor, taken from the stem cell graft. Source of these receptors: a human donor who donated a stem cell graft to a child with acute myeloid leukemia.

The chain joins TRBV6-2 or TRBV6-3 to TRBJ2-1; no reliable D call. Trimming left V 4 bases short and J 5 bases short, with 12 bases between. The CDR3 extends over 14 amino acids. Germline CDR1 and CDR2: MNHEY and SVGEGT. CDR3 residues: CASSWARYDNEQFF. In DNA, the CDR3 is TGTGCCAGCAGTTGGGCTAGGTACGACAATGAGCAGTTCTTC.

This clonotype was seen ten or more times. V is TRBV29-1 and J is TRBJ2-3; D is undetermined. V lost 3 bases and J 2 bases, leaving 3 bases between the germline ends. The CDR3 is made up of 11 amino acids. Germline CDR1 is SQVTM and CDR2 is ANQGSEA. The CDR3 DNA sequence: TGCAGCGTTGACGACACAGATACGCAGTATTTT. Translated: CSVDDTDTQYF.